This TCR beta chain was sequenced in a study of blood T cell repertoires in COVID-19. Overall study context: Samples of COVID-19 (acute and convalescent) were obtained from the United States, Italy and Spain. PBMCs, B-cell-depleted T cells, or T cells provided the cDNA or gDNA that made up the material.

Looked up from germline, CDR1 is SGDLS and CDR2 is YYNGEE. Losses at the gene ends were 0 bases for V and 9 bases for J; bases not matched to a gene: 9. The CDR3 covers 15 residues. Libraries were prepared by immunoSEQ multiplex PCR; TCRdb keeps only in-frame clonotypes and omits some of them. Here the sample spans some 54,000 clones, 75% to 95% being singletons. The chain has TRBV9 and TRBJ2-1; TRBD1 matches at 7 bases. Sample: peripheral blood. This TCR was sampled from a man between 60 and 70 years old with acute or convalescent COVID-19. The CDR3 is CASSVERTGPFEQFF. The DNA for the CDR3 is TGTGCCAGCAGCGTAGAGAGGACAGGTCCGTTTGAGCAGTTCTTC.